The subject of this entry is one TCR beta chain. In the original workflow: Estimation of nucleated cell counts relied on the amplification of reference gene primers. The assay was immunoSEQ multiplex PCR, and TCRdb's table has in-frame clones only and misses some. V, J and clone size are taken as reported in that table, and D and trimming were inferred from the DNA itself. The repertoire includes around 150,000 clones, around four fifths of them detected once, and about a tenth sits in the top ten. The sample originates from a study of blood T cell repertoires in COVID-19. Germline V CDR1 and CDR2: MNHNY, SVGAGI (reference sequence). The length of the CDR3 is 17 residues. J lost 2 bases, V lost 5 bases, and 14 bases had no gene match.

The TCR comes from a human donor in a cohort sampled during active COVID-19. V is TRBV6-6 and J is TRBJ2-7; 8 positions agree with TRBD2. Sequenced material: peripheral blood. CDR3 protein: CASSPLQVAGTPYEQYF. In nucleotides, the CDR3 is TGTGCCAGCAGTCCCCTACAGGTAGCGGGGACCCCCTACGAGCAGTACTTC.